This T cell receptor beta chain appears in the sequencing data of a study of cytomegalovirus exposure and HLA in healthy donors. For the study at large: Genetic ancestry analysis placed around 76% of the 410 or so donors that were genotyped in the Caucasian-associated cluster.

The PCR made use of 60 Vbeta and 13 Jbeta primers. Here immunoSEQ multiplex PCR was the method, and the copy in TCRdb shows in-frame clones only, minus some. The table records some 110,000 clones, roughly 80% of them present only once. The germline V and J ends were trimmed by 11 bases and 7 bases, with 12 bases remaining between them. The CDR3 spans 12 residues. The germline CDR1 and CDR2 sequences are ENHRY and SYGVKD. The receptor was derived from a middle-aged man in good health and CMV-seronegative. The sample taken for sequencing was PBMCs. The gene calls are TRBV10-3 and TRBJ1-6; tentatively, D is TRBD1 (5 bases). The CDR3 is CAAGPVNSPLHF. CDR3 sequence (DNA): TGTGCCGCGGGGCCCGTAAATTCACCCCTCCACTTT.